These 12 T cell receptor beta chains came from one sample sequenced in a study of regulatory T cells in long-lasting Graves disease. To make TCR beta libraries, researchers used iRepertoire HTBI primers and Arm-PCR of CDR3 regions. TCRdb re-called the multiplex PCR reads with MiXCR, one entry per CDR3 protein. Of about 320,000 distinct CDR3 sequences listed, 18% were seen once; the top ten hold more than 35%. Stated time point: newly diagnosed GD, antithyroid drugs for less than 3 months. TCR sequences were obtained from RNA taken from PBMCs. This material consisted of peripheral blood mononuclear cells (PBMCs), taken at new diagnosis, from a patient treated with antithyroid drugs. The receptors derive from a female donor with Graves disease.

This clonotype was seen ten or more times. The chain uses TRBV7-9 and TRBJ2-3, with 9 bases lining up with TRBD1. The CDR3 is 14 residues long. The V segment lost 5 bases and the J segment 5 bases; nucleotides outside the gene matches: 5. The germline V gene encodes CDR1 SEHNR and CDR2 FQNEAQ (reference sequence). This chain's CDR3 is CASSAQGAGDTQYF. The CDR3 DNA reads TGTGCCAGCAGCGCACAGGGGGCGGGAGATACGCAGTATTTT.

This clonotype was observed at least ten times. This chain connects TRBV30 to TRBJ2-4; D is tentatively TRBD1 or TRBD2 (5 bases each). There are 16 residues in the CDR3. Between the trimmed V and J ends, which lost 1 base and 5 bases, there was a span of 18 bases. Germline V gives CDR1 GTSNPN, CDR2 SVGIG (reference sequence). CDR3 loop: CAWSGTDGTSQNIQYF. The CDR3, as DNA: TGTGCCTGGAGTGGAACCGACGGGACCTCCCAAAACATTCAGTACTTC. The whole variable domain, remainder taken from reference TRBV30 and TRBJ2-4, is SQTIHQWPATLVQPVGSPLSLECTVEGTSNPNLYWYRQAAGRGLQLLFYSVGIGQISSEVPQNLSASRPQDRQFILSSKKLLLSDSGFYLCAWSGTDGTSQNIQYFGAGTRLSVL.

In its sample, this clonotype was seen a few times. The chain has TRBV27 and TRBJ2-7; D could derive from TRBD1 or TRBD2 (5 bases each). This CDR3 region has 16 residues. Between the trimmed V and J ends, which lost 5 bases and 0 bases, there was a span of 17 bases. Germline-derived CDR1 and CDR2 are MNHEY and SMNVEV (reference sequence). CDR3 protein: CASSPRGAKSSYEQYF. The CDR3 DNA is TGTGCCAGCAGTCCGCGAGGGGCTAAAAGCTCCTACGAGCAGTACTTC.

In this sample, this clonotype turned up many times. The rearrangement uses TRBV20-1 and TRBJ1-2, with 9 bases fitting TRBD1. Germline V gene lookup returns CDR1 DFQATT and CDR2 SNEGSKA (reference sequence). The J segment lost 8 bases and the V segment lost 6 bases, leaving 7 bases of the junction unmatched. The CDR3 is 12 residues long. The CDR3 loop is CSARGQGGGYTF. For the CDR3, the DNA is TGCAGTGCCAGGGGACAGGGAGGCGGCTACACCTTC.

This clonotype was counted many times. The V call is TRBV28, the J call TRBJ1-1, with D perhaps TRBD1 (6 bases). This CDR3 region has 15 residues. The germline V and J ends were trimmed by 4 bases and 6 bases, with 18 bases remaining between them. Germline-derived CDR1 and CDR2 are MDHEN and SYDVKM. CDR3 protein: CASSWGRTGRAEAFF. The CDR3 DNA sequence: TGTGCCAGCAGTTGGGGAAGAACAGGGCGCGCTGAAGCTTTCTTT.

Many counts were recorded for this clonotype. V and J are TRBV10-3 and TRBJ1-2; D perhaps matches TRBD1 (6 bases). The CDR3 has 17 residues. Germline CDR1 ENHRY, CDR2 SYGVKD. V lost 3 bases and J 6 bases, leaving 23 bases between the germline ends. The CDR3 region has the DNA TGTGCCATCAGTGATCCTCCCTGGGACACACAAGGCCATGGCTACACCTTC. Translated: CAISDPPWDTQGHGYTF.

This clonotype was seen at least ten times. The V gene is TRBV20-1, the J gene TRBJ2-7; no reliable D call. The germline gives CDR1 DFQATT, CDR2 SNEGSKA (reference sequence). Trimming removed 3 bases from V and 3 bases from J, with 6 bases in between. The CDR3 loop spans 11 amino acids. The CDR3 reads CSARKLYEQYF. CDR3 coding DNA: TGCAGTGCTAGGAAACTCTACGAGCAGTACTTC.

This clonotype appeared many times. V and J are TRBV12-3 or TRBV12-4 and TRBJ2-7; TRBD2 aligns across 8 bases. The CDR3 covers 14 residues. The trim removed 3 bases at V and 4 bases at J, leaving 5 bases unmatched. The CDR3 DNA reads as TGTGCCAGCAGTTTCTCACTAGCGGCTTACGAGCAGTACTTC. It yields the protein CASSFSLAAYEQYF.

The V call is TRBV10-3, the J call TRBJ2-2; TRBD1 matches at 9 bases. CDR1 is ENHRY, CDR2 SYGVKD, per germline. J was trimmed by 6 bases and V by 3 bases; bases with no gene match: 8. The CDR3 consists of 16 residues. The CDR3 sequence: CAISDPGTGRSGELFF. The CDR3 nucleotides read TGTGCCATCAGTGACCCCGGGACAGGGAGATCCGGGGAGCTGTTTTTT.

This clonotype has just a few counts. The chain combines TRBV19 with TRBJ1-1; D might be TRBD1 (5 bases). The V gene's germline CDR1 is LNHDA and CDR2 SQIVND (reference sequence). CDR3 length: 14 amino acids. V dropped 8 bases and J dropped 1 base, with 14 bases sitting between them. The CDR3 is CASSVKGKNTEAFF. The CDR3 nucleotides read TGTGCCAGTTCAGTTAAGGGGAAGAACACTGAAGCTTTCTTT.

This clonotype occurred many times. The gene calls are TRBV29-1 and TRBJ2-1; 7 nucleotides agree with TRBD2. This CDR3 has 14 amino acids. The germline gives CDR1 SQVTM, CDR2 ANQGSEA. V was pared by 7 bases and J by 2 bases, with 8 bases of the junction left unmatched. The CDR3 region has the DNA TGCAGCGCCGCGACGGGAGGAGCCTACAATGAGCAGTTCTTC. Its translation: CSAATGGAYNEQFF.

This clonotype showed up many times. The chain recombines TRBV11-2 with TRBJ2-5; D is ambiguous. This CDR3 comprises 16 residues. The germline gives CDR1 SGHAT, CDR2 FQNNGV. Trimming shortened V by 0 bases and J by 3 bases, and 14 bases separated the two germline ends. The CDR3 region has the DNA TGTGCCAGCAGCTTAGATGTTGGAATCCTCAAAGAGACCCAGTACTTC. This translates into CASSLDVGILKETQYF. The full variable domain, with the rest looked up from reference TRBV11-2 and TRBJ2-5, is EAGVAQSPRYKIIEKRQSVAFWCNPISGHATLYWYQQILGQGPKLLIQFQNNGVVDDSQLPKDRFSAERLKGVDSTLKIQPAKLEDSAVYLCASSLDVGILKETQYFGPGTRLLVL.